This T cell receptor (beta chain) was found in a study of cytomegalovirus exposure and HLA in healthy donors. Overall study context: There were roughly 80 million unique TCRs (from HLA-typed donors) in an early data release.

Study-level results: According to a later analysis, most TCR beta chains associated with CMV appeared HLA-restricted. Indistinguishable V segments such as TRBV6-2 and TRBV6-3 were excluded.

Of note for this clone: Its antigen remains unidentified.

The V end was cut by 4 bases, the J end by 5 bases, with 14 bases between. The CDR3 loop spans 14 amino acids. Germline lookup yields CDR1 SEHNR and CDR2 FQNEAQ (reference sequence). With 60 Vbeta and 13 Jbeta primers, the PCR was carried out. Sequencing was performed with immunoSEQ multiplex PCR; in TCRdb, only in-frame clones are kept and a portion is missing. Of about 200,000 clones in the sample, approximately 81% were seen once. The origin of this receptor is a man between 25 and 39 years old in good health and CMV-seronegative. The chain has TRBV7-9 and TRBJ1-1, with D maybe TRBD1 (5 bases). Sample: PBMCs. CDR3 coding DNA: TGTGCCAGCAGCTATTTCAGGGAACGGACTGAAGCTTTCTTT. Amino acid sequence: CASSYFRERTEAFF.